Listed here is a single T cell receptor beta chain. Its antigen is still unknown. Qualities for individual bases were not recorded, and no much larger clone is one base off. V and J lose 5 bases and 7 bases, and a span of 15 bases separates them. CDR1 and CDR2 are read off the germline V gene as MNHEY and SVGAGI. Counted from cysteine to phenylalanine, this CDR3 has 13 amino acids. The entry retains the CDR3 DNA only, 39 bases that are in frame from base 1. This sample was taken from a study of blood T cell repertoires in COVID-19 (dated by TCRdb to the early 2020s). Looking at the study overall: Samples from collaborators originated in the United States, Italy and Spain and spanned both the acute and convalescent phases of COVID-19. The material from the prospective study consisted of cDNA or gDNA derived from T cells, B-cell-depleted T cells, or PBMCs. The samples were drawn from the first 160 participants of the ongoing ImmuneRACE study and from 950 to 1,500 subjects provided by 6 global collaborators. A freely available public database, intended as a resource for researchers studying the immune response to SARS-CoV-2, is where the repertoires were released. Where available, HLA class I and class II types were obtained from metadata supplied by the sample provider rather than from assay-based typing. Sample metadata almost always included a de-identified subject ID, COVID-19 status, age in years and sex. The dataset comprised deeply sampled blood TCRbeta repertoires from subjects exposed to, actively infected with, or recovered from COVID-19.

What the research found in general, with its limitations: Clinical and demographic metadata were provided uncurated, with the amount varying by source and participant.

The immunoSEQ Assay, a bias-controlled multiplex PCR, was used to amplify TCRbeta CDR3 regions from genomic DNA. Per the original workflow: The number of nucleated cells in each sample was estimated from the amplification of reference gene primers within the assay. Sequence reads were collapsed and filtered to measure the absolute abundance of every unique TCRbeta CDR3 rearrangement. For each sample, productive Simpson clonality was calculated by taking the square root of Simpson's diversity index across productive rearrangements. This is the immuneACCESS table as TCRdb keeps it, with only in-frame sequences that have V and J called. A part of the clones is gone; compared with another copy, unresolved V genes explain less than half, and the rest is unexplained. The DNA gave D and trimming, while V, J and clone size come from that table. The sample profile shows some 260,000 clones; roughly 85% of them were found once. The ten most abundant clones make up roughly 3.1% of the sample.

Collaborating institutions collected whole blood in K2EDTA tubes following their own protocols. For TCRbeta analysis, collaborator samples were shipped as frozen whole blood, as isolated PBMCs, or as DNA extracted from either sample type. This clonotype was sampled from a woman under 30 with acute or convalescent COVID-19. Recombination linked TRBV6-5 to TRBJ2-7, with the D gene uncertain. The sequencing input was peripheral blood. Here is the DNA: TGTGCCAGCAGTCCCCGGTTATACGGGGAGCAGTACTTC. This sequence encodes CASSPRLYGEQYF.